Following are 28 T cell receptor beta chains from one sample sequenced in a study of blood T cell repertoires in COVID-19. Sequencing was performed with immunoSEQ multiplex PCR; in TCRdb, only in-frame clones are kept and a portion is missing. The data show 100,000 to 150,000 clones, nearly 90% seen once. Sequenced material: peripheral blood. The receptor source for this set is a woman of 80 years or more with acute or convalescent COVID-19.

The chain carries TRBV6-5 and TRBJ2-7; a possible D gene is TRBD1 (5 bases). The CDR3 length is 11 residues. Looked up from germline, CDR1 is MNHEY and CDR2 is SVGAGI. Trimming cost V 7 bases and J 6 bases, with 10 bases left between them. CDR3 region: CASKGAGEQYF. The CDR3 DNA follows: TGTGCCAGCAAAGGGGCCGGCGAGCAGTACTTC.

This clone appeared a few times. This sequence joins TRBV6-5 and TRBJ1-4; the D gene is possibly TRBD1 (6 bases). V was clipped by 0 bases and J by 8 bases, with 13 bases between them. This CDR3 spans 15 amino acids. Germline CDR1 reads MNHEY; CDR2 reads SVGAGI. This chain's CDR3 is CASSYSTGRGEKLFF. DNA of the CDR3: TGTGCCAGCAGTTACTCTACAGGGCGGGGGGAAAAACTGTTTTTT.

The count of this clone is one. The rearrangement uses TRBV6-5 and TRBJ1-1; D is uncertain. Germline V gene data show CDR1 as MNHEY and CDR2 as SVGAGI. Between the trimmed V and J ends, which lost 6 bases and 0 bases, there was a span of 14 bases. This CDR3 is 15 amino acids long. The CDR3 region has the DNA TGTGCCAGCAGACCCGGGAGACATATGAACACTGAAGCTTTCTTT. It translates to CASRPGRHMNTEAFF.

The chain couples TRBV4-2 to TRBJ2-5, with 15 bases matching TRBD2. This CDR3 comprises 20 residues. Germline V lookup: CDR1 LGHNA, CDR2 YNFKEQ. V lost 0 bases, J lost 10 bases, and 18 bases stayed unmatched. The CDR3 region is CASSQDGPGLAGGRRLGQYF. The CDR3 nucleotides are TGTGCCAGCAGCCAAGATGGTCCGGGACTAGCGGGGGGCCGACGTCTTGGCCAGTACTTC.

This chain links TRBV11-2 with TRBJ1-2; maybe TRBD1 (5 bases). Looked up from germline, CDR1 is SGHAT and CDR2 is FQNNGV. V lost 4 bases, J lost 8 bases, and 20 bases lay in between. This CDR3 is built from 15 residues. The CDR3 spells CASSYSGLSGDGYTF. CDR3 DNA: TGTGCCAGCAGCTATAGTGGCCTGAGCGGGGACGGCTACACCTTC. Full variable domain (remainder filled in from reference TRBV11-2 and TRBJ1-2): EAGVAQSPRYKIIEKRQSVAFWCNPISGHATLYWYQQILGQGPKLLIQFQNNGVVDDSQLPKDRFSAERLKGVDSTLKIQPAKLEDSAVYLCASSYSGLSGDGYTFGSGTRLTVV.

The chain carries TRBV3-1 (or the pseudogene TRBV3-2) and TRBJ1-4; D not resolved. V was trimmed by 1 base and J by 5 bases, leaving 11 bases between them. The CDR3 is 15 residues long. The V gene's germline CDR1 is LGHDT and CDR2 YNNKEL (reference sequence). The CDR3 reads CASSQGDSGNEKLFF. CDR3 DNA: TGTGCCAGCAGCCAAGGGGATTCGGGGAATGAAAAACTGTTTTTT.

The V call is TRBV5-1, the J call TRBJ1-1; D perhaps matches TRBD1 (5 bases). The V gene's germline CDR1 is SGHRS and CDR2 YFSETQ. The CDR3 runs to 13 residues. The V and J ends lost 4 bases and 6 bases respectively, with 13 bases between them. The CDR3, as DNA: TGCGCCAGCAGCCCCGGGGGGGATGCTGAAGCTTTCTTT. Amino acid sequence: CASSPGGDAEAFF.

This rearrangement joins TRBV7-2 to TRBJ1-6; TRBD1 might be the D (6 bases). Trimming stripped 2 bases from V and 8 bases from J, with 13 bases between. The germline CDR1 and CDR2 sequences are SGHTA and FQGNSA. This CDR3 comprises 15 residues. The CDR3 sequence is CASSLIQGTDSPLHF. The CDR3 DNA reads as TGTGCCAGCAGCTTAATTCAGGGGACGGATTCACCCCTCCACTTT.

The chain recombines TRBV15 with TRBJ2-1; D is perhaps TRBD2 (6 bases). From germline, CDR1 is LNHNV and CDR2 YYDKDF (reference sequence). V was clipped by 1 base and J by 0 bases, with 10 bases between them. This CDR3 has 16 residues. CDR3 sequence: CATSRGAGSSYNEQFF. CDR3 nucleotides: TGTGCCACCAGCAGAGGTGCGGGGAGCTCCTACAATGAGCAGTTCTTC. Combining the CDR3 with reference TRBV15 and TRBJ2-1 gives the whole variable domain DAMVIQNPRYQVTQFGKPVTLSCSQTLNHNVMYWYQQKSSQAPKLLFHYYDKDFNNEADTPDNFQSRRPNTSFCFLDIRSPGLGDTAMYLCATSRGAGSSYNEQFFGPGTRLTVL.

The chain is built from TRBV5-5 and TRBJ1-5, with TRBD1 identical over 8 bases. This CDR3 comprises 16 residues. V lost 1 base and J lost 6; bases outside the gene matches: 9. Germline V gene lookup returns CDR1 SGHKS and CDR2 YYEKEE (reference sequence). In DNA form, the CDR3 reads TGTGCCAGCAGCTTGTTGGCAGGGGGCTGGAGTCAGCCCCAGCATTTT. Translation gives CASSLLAGGWSQPQHF.

The table lists this clone with a few counts. The CDR3 reads CASSSVTSYHEQYF. CDR3 DNA: TGCGCCAGCAGCTCGGTCACTAGTTACCACGAGCAGTACTTC. The chain combines TRBV5-1 with TRBJ2-7, with TRBD2 as a possible D gene (5 bases). CDR3 length equals 14 residues. Germline V CDR1 and CDR2: SGHRS, YFSETQ. V was clipped by 3 bases and J by 5 bases, with 15 bases between them.

This chain links TRBV6-2 or TRBV6-3 with TRBJ2-1; TRBD2 agrees at 13 bases. CDR1 is MNHEY and CDR2 is SVGEGT in the germline V gene. V dropped 0 bases and J dropped 6; count of bases not matched to a gene: 11. CDR3 length: 19 amino acids. CDR3: CASSYSRTSGGLRTNEQFF. CDR3 DNA: TGTGCCAGCAGTTACTCTAGGACTAGCGGGGGCCTTAGGACCAATGAGCAGTTCTTC.

V and J are TRBV5-4 and TRBJ2-3; D not resolved. The CDR3 spans 12 residues. Between the trimmed V and J ends, which lost 4 bases and 2 bases, there was a span of 5 bases. The germline V gene has CDR1 SGHNT and CDR2 YYREEE (reference sequence). CDR3 protein: CASSGVTDTQYF. The CDR3 bases are TGTGCCAGCAGCGGAGTCACAGATACGCAGTATTTT.

V gene TRBV18 combines with J gene TRBJ2-7; 9 nucleotides match TRBD1. Per germline, CDR1 KGHSH and CDR2 LQKENI. After removal of 3 bases from V and 6 bases from J, the junction contained 9 bases not matched to a gene. CDR3 length equals 15 residues. CDR3 in amino acids: CASSPDLGQGGEQYF. For the CDR3, the DNA is TGTGCCAGCTCACCTGACTTGGGACAGGGTGGCGAGCAGTACTTC.

The J gene is TRBJ1-2, the V gene TRBV10-3; D gene uncertain. The V and J ends lost 7 bases and 6 bases respectively, with 12 bases between them. This CDR3 comprises 12 residues. Germline CDR1 reads ENHRY; CDR2 reads SYGVKD. In nucleotides, the CDR3 is TGTGCCATCAACACAGAAATACATGGCTACACCTTC. Amino acids: CAINTEIHGYTF.

V gene TRBV10-1 combines with J gene TRBJ1-6, with TRBD1 identical over 8 bases. The CDR3 covers 17 residues. The V gene's germline CDR1 is WNHNN and CDR2 SYGVQD (reference sequence). V was pared by 10 bases and J by 5 bases, with 16 bases of the junction left unmatched. The CDR3 protein is CAKERQGNRMDNSPLHF. The CDR3 region has the DNA TGCGCCAAAGAACGACAGGGGAATAGGATGGATAATTCACCCCTCCACTTT.

The rearrangement uses TRBV18 and TRBJ1-2; 7 nucleotides match TRBD1. Germline lookup yields CDR1 KGHSH and CDR2 LQKENI. J was trimmed by 5 bases and V by 3 bases; bases with no gene match: 9. The CDR3 covers 15 residues. CDR3 DNA sequence: TGTGCCAGCTCACCGAGGGGGCGGCCCGGGTATGGCTACACCTTC. Amino acid sequence: CASSPRGRPGYGYTF.

The V and J genes are TRBV13 and TRBJ2-7; 11 bases agree with TRBD1. The CDR3 length is 15 residues. With 4 bases clipped from V and 7 bases from J, the junction kept 9 bases outside the gene matches. Germline CDR1 PRHDT, CDR2 FYEKMQ (reference sequence). Here the CDR3 reads CASSSRPGQGVEQYF. For the CDR3, the DNA is TGTGCCAGCAGCTCCCGCCCGGGACAGGGGGTTGAGCAGTACTTC.

This clone was picked up a small number of times. This chain links TRBV29-1 with TRBJ1-1; 8 bases are a match to TRBD1. V lost 1 base, J lost 2 bases, and 6 bases stayed unmatched. The CDR3 extends over 15 amino acids. The germline V gene has CDR1 SQVTM and CDR2 ANQGSEA. CDR3 loop: CSVEAKGQGNTEAFF. The DNA of the CDR3 is TGCAGCGTTGAAGCTAAAGGACAGGGCAACACTGAAGCTTTCTTT.

The sample holds one count of this clone. The rearrangement joins TRBV4-2 to TRBJ2-2; 12 positions match TRBD2. The CDR3 length is 17 residues. Germline values: CDR1 LGHNA, CDR2 YNFKEQ. The junction had 7 bases not matched to a gene; V was cut back by 0 bases and J by 8 bases. CDR3 coding DNA: TGTGCCAGCAGCCAAGAATCACTAGCGGGAGGATGGGGGGAGCTGTTTTTT. Encoded protein: CASSQESLAGGWGELFF.

The chain combines TRBV18 with TRBJ2-1; possible D gene TRBD2, 5 bases. The CDR3 has 13 amino acids. V was trimmed by 0 bases and J by 5 bases, leaving 5 bases between them. The germline V gene has CDR1 KGHSH and CDR2 LQKENI. CDR3 in amino acids: CASSPPGDNEQFF. Here the CDR3 DNA reads TGTGCCAGCTCACCACCCGGGGACAATGAGCAGTTCTTC.

A single count supports this clone. J is TRBJ1-1 and V is TRBV2, with 7 bases that match TRBD1. This CDR3 contains 14 residues. Germline CDR1 reads SNHLY; CDR2 reads FYNNEI. Losses at the gene ends were 6 bases for V and 0 bases for J; bases not matched to a gene: 4. CDR3 nucleotide sequence: TGTGCCAGCAGGGGGGACAGCATGAACACTGAAGCTTTCTTT. This encodes CASRGDSMNTEAFF. The entire variable domain, with the rest obtained from reference TRBV2 and TRBJ1-1, is as follows: EPEVTQTPSHQVTQMGQEVILRCVPISNHLYFYWYRQILGQKVEFLVSFYNNEISEKSEIFDDQFSVERPDGSNFTLKIRSTKLEDSAMYFCASRGDSMNTEAFFGQGTRLTVV.

The genes are TRBV6-6 and TRBJ1-2, with 10 bases lining up with TRBD1. V lost 6 bases, J lost 5 bases, and 6 bases stayed unmatched. This CDR3 is 14 amino acids long. Germline CDR1 MNHNY, CDR2 SVGAGI (reference sequence). The CDR3 protein is CASRSEDRGYGYTF. The CDR3 nucleotides read TGTGCCAGCAGGTCAGAGGACAGGGGGTATGGCTACACCTTC.

A note on this clone: Other DNA sequences in this specimen translate into the identical CDR3. The J gene is TRBJ2-7, the V gene TRBV9; D unclear. This CDR3 region has 14 residues. V lost 0 bases and J 0 bases, leaving 7 bases between the germline ends. Germline loops: CDR1 SGDLS, CDR2 YYNGEE. CDR3 residues: CASSVDGSSYEQYF. The CDR3 coding sequence is TGTGCCAGCAGCGTAGATGGCAGCTCCTACGAGCAGTACTTC.

V and J are TRBV7-2 and TRBJ1-1, with TRBD1 as a possible D gene (6 bases). Trimming shortened V by 6 bases and J by 0 bases, and 11 bases separated the two germline ends. In germline, CDR1 is SGHTA, CDR2 FQGNSA. This CDR3 is built from 14 residues. The CDR3 loop reads CASSSQGLNTEAFF. In DNA, the CDR3 is TGTGCCAGCAGTTCACAGGGACTGAACACTGAAGCTTTCTTT. The entire variable domain, with the rest obtained from reference TRBV7-2 and TRBJ1-1, is as follows: GAGVSQSPSNKVTEKGKDVELRCDPISGHTALYWYRQSLGQGLEFLIYFQGNSAPDKSGLPSDRFSAERTGGSVSTLTIQRTQQEDSAVYLCASSSQGLNTEAFFGQGTRLTVV.

This clone was detected once. The chain employs TRBV9 and TRBJ2-1; TRBD2 matches at 7 bases. There are 17 residues in the CDR3. Trimming removed 3 bases from V and 1 base from J; junction bases left unmatched: 10. Germline V gene lookup returns CDR1 SGDLS and CDR2 YYNGEE. This CDR3 is CASSARVGEGSYNEQFF. In nucleotides, the CDR3 is TGTGCCAGCAGCGCCAGGGTTGGGGAGGGGTCCTACAATGAGCAGTTCTTC.

The rearrangement links TRBV5-4 to TRBJ1-1, with a weak D call TRBD1 (6 bases). The CDR3 runs to 17 residues. Germline-derived CDR1 and CDR2 are SGHNT and YYREEE (reference sequence). Trimming stripped 0 bases from V and 1 base from J, with 16 bases between. The CDR3 nucleotides read TGTGCCAGCAGCTTGGGGCCTATCGAGACAGGGAACACTGAAGCTTTCTTT. It specifies CASSLGPIETGNTEAFF.

The chain combines TRBV6-6 with TRBJ1-2; the match to TRBD1 covers 8 bases. The CDR3 totals 15 residues. Germline CDR1 and CDR2: MNHNY and SVGAGI (reference sequence). With V trimmed by 6 bases and J by 5 bases, 11 bases remained unmatched. CDR3: CASSSYDRGEYGYTF. The CDR3 nucleotides read TGTGCCAGCAGCTCTTATGACAGGGGAGAGTATGGCTACACCTTC.